The 8 T cell receptor beta chains below all came from one sample that was sequenced in a study of T cells in Graves' hyperthyroidism and ophthalmopathy (dated by TCRdb to the late 2010s). Libraries were built with multiplex PCR. TCRdb names Illumina HiSeq 2000 as the instrument used. Amplification of TCR beta CDR3 regions was carried out from RNA transcripts. The TCR CDR3 was subjected to a first round of RT-PCR using the HTBI primer set and the Qiagen OneStep RT-PCR kit. Using fastp trimming at Q25 and MiXCR clonotype assembly, TCRdb reanalyzed the public sequencing data and kept in-frame beta chains. Identical CDR3 proteins give one entry, which carries the most common genes and DNA. The sample table records about 350,000 distinct CDR3 sequences; approximately 15% of these occur just once. Of the sample, just under 25% is held by the ten largest clones. Sample: blood. These receptors were taken from a woman aged 30 to 39 with Graves' hyperthyroidism.

V usage is TRBV20-1 and J usage is TRBJ2-1; TRBD2 agrees at 11 bases. Unmatched junction bases numbered 7, after V lost 5 bases and J lost 7 bases. CDR1 and CDR2 (germline): DFQATT, SNEGSKA (reference sequence). The CDR3 has 14 residues. The CDR3 nucleotides read TGCAGTGCTTTAGCGGGAGGGCCTCGGAATGAGCAGTTCTTC. This translates into CSALAGGPRNEQFF.

This clonotype was observed at least ten times. The chain employs TRBV28 and TRBJ2-1; 8 bases line up with TRBD2. The V and J ends lost 4 bases and 8 bases, in that order; junction bases with no gene match: 7. Germline CDR1 MDHEN, CDR2 SYDVKM. This CDR3 is built from 14 residues. CDR3 residues: CASSSTATSDEQFF. CDR3 in DNA: TGTGCCAGCAGTTCGACAGCGACTAGCGATGAGCAGTTCTTC.

In its sample, this clonotype was seen a few times. The chain carries TRBV5-4 and TRBJ1-1, with a possible D match to TRBD1 (5 bases). The CDR3 length is 14 residues. Trimming removed 1 base at V and 1 base at J, with 8 bases between. Germline V CDR1 and CDR2: SGHNT, YYREEE (reference sequence). CDR3 sequence: CASSLTGQNTEAFF. The CDR3 DNA follows: TGTGCCAGCAGCTTGACGGGGCAGAACACTGAAGCTTTCTTT.

The table lists this clonotype with many counts. The gene calls are TRBV7-8 and TRBJ2-7; no firm D call. The V and J ends lost 3 bases and 6 bases respectively, with 6 bases between them. This CDR3 is built from 11 residues. Germline loops: CDR1 SGHVS, CDR2 FQNEAQ. CDR3 loop: CASSFLGEQYF. CDR3 DNA sequence: TGTGCCAGCAGCTTTCTTGGCGAGCAGTACTTC. The full variable domain, in which reference TRBV7-8 and TRBJ2-7 provide the parts outside the CDR3, is GAGVSQSPRYKVAKRGQDVALRCDPISGHVSLFWYQQALGQGPEFLTYFQNEAQLDKSGLPSDRFFAERPEGSVSTLKIQRTQQEDSAVYLCASSFLGEQYFGPGTRLTVT.

V usage is TRBV20-1 and J usage is TRBJ2-6; D is undetermined. The CDR3 has 14 amino acids. Germline CDR1 reads DFQATT; CDR2 reads SNEGSKA (reference sequence). Trimming shortened V by 5 bases and J by 0 bases, and 8 bases separated the two germline ends. The CDR3 region has the DNA TGCAGTGCTGAGGCACCCTCTGGGGCCAACGTCCTGACTTTC. It translates to CSAEAPSGANVLTF.

This clonotype was seen at least ten times. The chain uses TRBV15 and TRBJ1-2; a possible D gene is TRBD1 (6 bases). Trimming stripped 0 bases from V and 7 bases from J, with 15 bases between. The CDR3 runs 15 residues. Germline assignment: CDR1 LNHNV and CDR2 YYDKDF (reference sequence). CDR3 protein: CATSRDSLGGPGYTF. Here the CDR3 DNA reads TGTGCCACCAGCAGAGATTCTCTTGGGGGGCCTGGCTACACCTTC.

This clonotype was seen repeatedly, ten times or more. The rearrangement joins TRBV7-9 to TRBJ2-1, with D perhaps TRBD2 (5 bases). V lost 1 base to trimming and J lost 6 bases, with 16 bases between them. This CDR3 comprises 16 residues. The V gene's germline CDR1 is SEHNR and CDR2 FQNEAQ (reference sequence). The CDR3 spells CASSLGSGRWGNEQFF. DNA for the CDR3: TGTGCCAGCAGCTTAGGGTCGGGGAGATGGGGCAATGAGCAGTTCTTC.

There are many counts of this clonotype. J is TRBJ2-7 and V is TRBV20-1; no clear D gene. The CDR3 extends over 18 amino acids. Germline V lookup: CDR1 DFQATT, CDR2 SNEGSKA (reference sequence). The ends were cut back, 4 bases at V and 0 bases at J, with 25 bases in the middle. The CDR3 DNA is TGCAGTGCTAATCCGTTCACATCCCCGGTCCTGAACTCCTACGAGCAGTACTTC. It translates to CSANPFTSPVLNSYEQYF.